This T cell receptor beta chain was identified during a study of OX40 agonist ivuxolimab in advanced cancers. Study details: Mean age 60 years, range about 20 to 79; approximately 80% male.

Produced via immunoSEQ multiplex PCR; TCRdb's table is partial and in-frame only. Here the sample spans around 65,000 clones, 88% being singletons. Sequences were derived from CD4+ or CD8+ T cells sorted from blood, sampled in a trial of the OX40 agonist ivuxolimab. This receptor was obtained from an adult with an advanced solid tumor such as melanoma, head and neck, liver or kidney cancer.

In DNA, the CDR3 is TGTGCCAGCAGCTTATTAGGACAGGATAATTCACCCCTCCACTTT. Protein sequence: CASSLLGQDNSPLHF. The chain recombines TRBV7-9 with TRBJ1-6; TRBD1 matches at 7 bases. This CDR3 spans 15 amino acids. The germline CDR1 and CDR2 sequences are SEHNR and FQNEAQ (reference sequence). V shed 2 bases and J 5 bases; nucleotides not matched to a gene: 3.